The 22 T cell receptor beta chains below were found in one sample sequenced in a study of cytomegalovirus exposure and HLA in healthy donors. It was with 60 Vbeta and 13 Jbeta primers that the PCR ran. Measured with immunoSEQ multiplex PCR; TCRdb has only the in-frame clones, and not every one. The sample lists some 130,000 clones; about two thirds were seen once. The source material was PBMCs. These receptors all stem from a man aged 50 to 60 in good health and CMV-seropositive.

This chain joins TRBV5-8 and TRBJ2-1, with a possible D match to TRBD2 (6 bases). The CDR3 has 15 amino acids. Per germline, CDR1 SGHTS and CDR2 YDEGEE. V gave up 4 bases and J gave up 4 bases, with 15 bases separating them. The CDR3 loop reads CASSPSGEKYNEQFF. CDR3 bases: TGTGCCAGCAGCCCTTCGGGGGAAAAGTACAATGAGCAGTTCTTC.

The V and J genes are TRBV14 and TRBJ2-6; D gene unclear. Germline loops: CDR1 SGHDN, CDR2 FVKESK. Trimming removed 1 base from V and 0 bases from J, with 7 bases in between. This CDR3 comprises 16 residues. DNA for the CDR3: TGTGCCAGCAGCCAAGGACGGAGCTCTGGGGCCAACGTCCTGACTTTC. This gives the protein CASSQGRSSGANVLTF.

V is TRBV27 and J is TRBJ1-6; possible D gene TRBD1, 5 bases. The CDR3 is 14 residues long. Germline CDR1 is MNHEY and CDR2 is SMNVEV (reference sequence). V was cut by 3 bases and J by 6 bases, with 9 bases left in between. The CDR3 loop reads CASSLRGSNSPLHF. CDR3 nucleotides: TGTGCCAGCAGTTTGCGGGGGTCTAATTCACCCCTCCACTTT.

V and J are TRBV19 and TRBJ2-7, with TRBD2 matching 10 bases. In germline, CDR1 is LNHDA, CDR2 SQIVND (reference sequence). There are 16 residues in the CDR3. V was pared by 2 bases and J by 0 bases, with 4 bases of the junction left unmatched. The DNA for the CDR3 is TGTGCCAGTAGTATATCCGGGACTAGCGTCTCCTACGAGCAGTACTTC. Translated: CASSISGTSVSYEQYF. Using reference TRBV19 and TRBJ2-7 for the parts outside the CDR3, the full variable domain is DGGITQSPKYLFRKEGQNVTLSCEQNLNHDAMYWYRQDPGQGLRLIYYSQIVNDFQKGDIAEGYSVSREKKESFPLTVTSAQKNPTAFYLCASSISGTSVSYEQYFGPGTRLTVT.

This chain links TRBV29-1 with TRBJ1-4; D is possibly TRBD1 (5 bases). The germline V and J ends were trimmed by 6 bases and 4 bases, with 12 bases remaining between them. In germline, CDR1 is SQVTM, CDR2 ANQGSEA. The CDR3 is 13 amino acids. CDR3 coding DNA: TGCAGCGTACTGGGACTGTTTAATGAAAAACTGTTTTTT. Its protein is CSVLGLFNEKLFF. Together with reference TRBV29-1 and TRBJ1-4, the CDR3 gives the full variable domain: SAVISQKPSRDICQRGTSLTIQCQVDSQVTMMFWYRQQPGQSLTLIATANQGSEATYESGFVIDKFPISRPNLTFSTLTVSNMSPEDSSIYLCSVLGLFNEKLFFGSGTQLSVL.

The V call is TRBV9, the J call TRBJ1-5; TRBD1 matches 7 bases. The CDR3 contains 18 residues. Losses at the gene ends were 3 bases for V and 1 base for J; bases not matched to a gene: 13. The germline gives CDR1 SGDLS, CDR2 YYNGEE. The CDR3 spells CASSAHSRDSISNQPQHF. In nucleotides, the CDR3 is TGTGCCAGCAGCGCGCACTCAAGGGACAGTATCAGCAATCAGCCCCAGCATTTT.

This clone was seen once. The genes are TRBV13 and TRBJ1-2; 7 bases fit TRBD1. This CDR3 comprises 13 residues. Germline values: CDR1 PRHDT, CDR2 FYEKMQ (reference sequence). V was pared by 5 bases and J by 3 bases, with 3 bases of the junction left unmatched. The CDR3 is CASSRGGDYGYTF. CDR3 nucleotide sequence: TGTGCCAGCAGCCGAGGGGGCGACTATGGCTACACCTTC.

This clone turned up a few times. The V call is TRBV2, the J call TRBJ1-5; D might be TRBD1 (5 bases). The CDR3 has 14 residues. Germline CDR1 reads SNHLY; CDR2 reads FYNNEI. Trimming removed 8 bases from V and 0 bases from J, with 11 bases in between. In DNA, the CDR3 is TGTGCCAGCGGGGCGGCATATAGCAATCAGCCCCAGCATTTT. It encodes CASGAAYSNQPQHF.

The J gene is TRBJ2-1, the V gene TRBV7-2; D is perhaps TRBD1 (5 bases). The CDR3 has 15 amino acids. V was trimmed by 2 bases and J by 2 bases, leaving 10 bases between them. The germline V gene has CDR1 SGHTA and CDR2 FQGNSA. CDR3 sequence reads: CASSLTGHAYNEQFF. CDR3 sequence (DNA): TGTGCCAGCAGCTTAACCGGACATGCCTACAATGAGCAGTTCTTC.

This clone occurred a few times. As DNA, the CDR3 is TGTGCCAGCAGCCCTACAGGGGTGGGTGAAGCTTTCTTT. Translation: CASSPTGVGEAFF. The chain couples TRBV6-6 to TRBJ1-1, with TRBD1 identical over 7 bases. This CDR3 is built from 13 residues. Germline V lookup: CDR1 MNHNY, CDR2 SVGAGI (reference sequence). J gave up 7 bases and V 6 bases, and 8 bases lay outside the gene matches.

The chain links TRBV5-1 to TRBJ2-1; the match to TRBD1 covers 8 bases. The junction had 3 bases not matched to a gene; V was cut back by 0 bases and J by 7 bases. There are 14 residues in the CDR3. The germline CDR1 and CDR2 sequences are SGHRS and YFSETQ. The CDR3 sequence: CASSLGQGANEQFF. The DNA for the CDR3 is TGCGCCAGCAGCTTGGGGCAGGGGGCTAATGAGCAGTTCTTC.

This chain connects TRBV27 to TRBJ1-1; no clear D gene. V lost 5 bases and J 1 base, leaving 11 bases between the germline ends. The CDR3 is 14 residues long. Germline V gene data show CDR1 as MNHEY and CDR2 as SMNVEV (reference sequence). CDR3 DNA: TGTGCCAGCAGTCAGCAGGCGGGGAACACTGAAGCTTTCTTT. Its protein is CASSQQAGNTEAFF.

The V call is TRBV5-3, the J call TRBJ2-5, with D possibly matching TRBD2 (6 bases). TRBV5-3 is marked as an open reading frame, function uncertain. Trimming took off 5 bases at V and 7 bases at J, with 24 bases between the two ends. This CDR3 has 16 amino acids. CDR3 bases: TGTGCCAGAAGTCTTGGGGGGATACAGGTCGTCGGGACCCAGTACTTC. It codes for CARSLGGIQVVGTQYF.

V is TRBV9 and J is TRBJ2-2; 11 bases map to TRBD2. The germline CDR1 and CDR2 sequences are SGDLS and YYNGEE. J lost 2 bases, V lost 3 bases, and 15 bases had no gene match. The CDR3 totals 20 residues. The CDR3 nucleotides read TGTGCCAGCAGCGCGGGGAGGCCCAAAGGACTAGCGGGTAACACCGGGGAGCTGTTTTTT. Protein product: CASSAGRPKGLAGNTGELFF.

In this sample, this clone turned up a few times. This sequence joins TRBV5-1 and TRBJ2-3; TRBD1 aligns across 10 bases. Germline CDR1 and CDR2: SGHRS and YFSETQ. V shed 3 bases and J 3 bases; nucleotides not matched to a gene: 7. The CDR3 consists of 16 residues. CDR3 DNA: TGCGCCAGCAGCTGGAGTCGGACAGGGGGGACAGATACGCAGTATTTT. It is translated as CASSWSRTGGTDTQYF.

The rearrangement uses TRBV20-1 and TRBJ2-1, with TRBD2 matching over 8 bases. CDR1 DFQATT and CDR2 SNEGSKA come from the germline V gene (reference sequence). Trimming took 5 bases from V and 10 from J; bases not matched to a gene: 4. The CDR3 sequence is 11 residues long. This CDR3 is CSAGVAGEQFF. In nucleotides, the CDR3 is TGCAGTGCTGGGGTAGCGGGGGAGCAGTTCTTC.

The chain employs TRBV5-1 and TRBJ2-1; no firm D call. V was trimmed by 5 bases and J by 5 bases, leaving 11 bases between them. The CDR3 has 13 residues. The germline CDR1 and CDR2 sequences are SGHRS and YFSETQ. The CDR3 spells CASRSIQNNEQFF. In DNA form, the CDR3 reads TGCGCCAGCAGATCGATACAAAACAATGAGCAGTTCTTC.

The chain combines TRBV5-1 with TRBJ2-5; 7 nucleotides align to TRBD1. The CDR3 extends over 15 amino acids. Germline values: CDR1 SGHRS, CDR2 YFSETQ. Trimming took 1 base from V and 4 from J; bases not matched to a gene: 7. The CDR3 region is CASSLNRGLIETQYF. DNA of the CDR3: TGCGCCAGCAGCTTGAACAGGGGCCTGATAGAGACCCAGTACTTC.

This chain links TRBV9 with TRBJ2-3, with D possibly matching TRBD1 (5 bases). The CDR3 has 16 residues. The germline V gene has CDR1 SGDLS and CDR2 YYNGEE. The V and J ends lost 0 bases and 6 bases respectively, with 17 bases between them. The CDR3 bases are TGTGCCAGCAGCGTAGGGGTCGATGGGGCGTTCGATACGCAGTATTTT. Translation gives CASSVGVDGAFDTQYF.

The chain employs TRBV28 and TRBJ2-3, with 8 bases aligning to TRBD1. Trimming at V came to 2 bases and at J to 1 base, leaving 5 bases not matched to a gene. Germline CDR1 MDHEN, CDR2 SYDVKM. This CDR3 spans 16 amino acids. In DNA form, the CDR3 reads TGTGCCAGCAGTTTACCTCCGGGACAGGGCACAGATACGCAGTATTTT. It encodes CASSLPPGQGTDTQYF.

This chain joins TRBV12-5 and TRBJ2-2, with 11 bases lining up with TRBD1. V lost 5 bases and J lost 5; bases outside the gene matches: 4. There are 15 residues in the CDR3. In germline, CDR1 is LGHNT, CDR2 FRNRAP. CDR3 nucleotide sequence: TGTGCTAGTGGTGCCGGGACAGGGGGGACCGGGGAGCTGTTTTTT. Its translation is CASGAGTGGTGELFF.

The chain employs TRBV10-2 and TRBJ2-7, with 9 bases matching TRBD1. CDR1 and CDR2 (germline): WSHSY, SAAADI. J was trimmed by 0 bases and V by 11 bases; bases with no gene match: 5. The CDR3 length is 13 residues. CDR3 sequence: CADNRGLSYEQYF. In nucleotides, the CDR3 is TGCGCCGACAACAGGGGGCTCTCCTACGAGCAGTACTTC.